A selection of T cell receptor beta chains follows, all from one sample in a study of identical twins. Via MiXCR, TCRdb re-called the 5' RACE reads, giving one row per CDR3 protein. The data show some 590,000 distinct CDR3 sequences, around 9.6% seen once. The same sample was also studied in work on yellow fever vaccine responses in identical twins.

Input material: PBMCs. The receptors here all came from a woman between 18 and 29 years old in good health. Each CDR3 is given with its conserved first and last residue. The D gene is left open where the match is weak. The size field is filled for only some rows; it gives once, few, many or a size class.

TRBV20-1	15	TRBJ1-2	-	few	CSARDWTPASYGYTF	TGCAGTGCTAGAGATTGGACACCGGCTAGCTATGGCTACACCTTC
TRBV20-1	12	TRBJ2-1	-	few	CSAGSGYNEQFF	TGCAGTGCTGGATCAGGTTACAATGAGCAGTTCTTC
TRBV12-3/TRBV12-4	15	TRBJ2-5	TRBD2	-	CASSPARGGQETQYF	TGTGCCAGCAGTCCCGCGCGGGGGGGACAAGAGACCCAGTACTTC
TRBV20-1	17	TRBJ2-1	-	few	CSARVRIPGFSYNEQFF	TGCAGTGCTAGAGTGCGGATCCCGGGATTTTCCTACAATGAGCAGTTCTTC
TRBV4-3	15	TRBJ2-5	-	few	CASSQDESRRETQYF	TGCGCCAGCAGCCAAGATGAATCCCGGAGGGAGACCCAGTACTTC
TRBV28	13	TRBJ2-1	-	-	CASSLTEINEQFF	TGTGCCAGCAGTTTGACAGAAATCAATGAGCAGTTCTTC
TRBV7-9	16	TRBJ2-3	-	few	CASSLEIAGTADTQYF	TGTGCCAGCAGCTTAGAGATTGCGGGAACGGCAGATACGCAGTATTTT
TRBV7-3	12	TRBJ2-1	-	-	CASSLGGGRQFF	TGTGCCAGCAGCTTAGGTGGGGGCCGGCAGTTCTTC
TRBV14	14	TRBJ1-1	TRBD1	-	CASSDRGIYTEAFF	TGTGCCAGCAGCGACAGGGGGATTTACACTGAAGCTTTCTTT
TRBV19	14	TRBJ2-1	-	few	CASSIGRVFGEQFF	TGTGCCAGTAGTATAGGAAGGGTTTTTGGTGAGCAGTTCTTC
TRBV7-6	13	TRBJ2-5	-	many	CASSSSKERAQYF	TGTGCCAGCAGCTCCTCGAAGGAGCGGGCCCAGTACTTC
TRBV20-1	15	TRBJ1-6	-	-	CSASTRVGNNSPLHF	TGCAGTGCTAGCACCAGGGTGGGAAATAATTCACCCCTCCACTTT